This T cell receptor (beta chain) is from a study of blood T cell repertoires in COVID-19. Turning to the study itself: Acute-phase and convalescent COVID-19 samples originated in the United States, Italy and Spain.

The method was immunoSEQ multiplex PCR; TCRdb's version includes in-frame clones alone and lacks a portion of them. In the table there are roughly 200,000 clones, approximately 86% of which are singletons. Trimming cost V 0 bases and J 7 bases, with 16 bases left between them. Germline loops: CDR1 LGHNA, CDR2 YNFKEQ. The CDR3 covers 16 residues. Input material: PBMCs or T cells enriched from blood (not recorded which). The receptor's source is a woman aged 60-75 years with acute COVID-19. The chain couples TRBV4-2 to TRBJ2-1; a possible D gene is TRBD2 (6 bases). The CDR3 loop reads CASSQDYGGVGNEQFF. CDR3 nucleotides: TGTGCCAGCAGCCAAGATTACGGCGGGGTAGGGAATGAGCAGTTCTTC.